This note documents a single T cell receptor beta chain sequence. These data originate in a study of PD-L1 blockade in urothelial cancer. Synthetic analogs of TCR templates were spiked into every PCR. Sequencing was performed with immunoSEQ multiplex PCR; in TCRdb, only in-frame clones are kept and a portion is missing. The table lists about 80,000 clones, roughly nine tenths of them singletons. The receptor's source is a woman in her 70s with urothelial cancer. The specimen was PBMCs, collected around atezolizumab (anti-PD-L1) treatment.

CDR3 in amino acids: CASLPRSGGWNYGYTF. CDR3 coding DNA: TGTGCCAGCCTCCCTAGGTCGGGGGGATGGAACTATGGCTACACCTTC. The chain carries TRBV27 and TRBJ1-2, with D possibly being TRBD1 (5 bases). The CDR3 loop spans 16 amino acids. CDR1 MNHEY and CDR2 SMNVEV come from the germline V gene (reference sequence). The V end was cut by 8 bases, the J end by 2 bases, with 21 bases between.